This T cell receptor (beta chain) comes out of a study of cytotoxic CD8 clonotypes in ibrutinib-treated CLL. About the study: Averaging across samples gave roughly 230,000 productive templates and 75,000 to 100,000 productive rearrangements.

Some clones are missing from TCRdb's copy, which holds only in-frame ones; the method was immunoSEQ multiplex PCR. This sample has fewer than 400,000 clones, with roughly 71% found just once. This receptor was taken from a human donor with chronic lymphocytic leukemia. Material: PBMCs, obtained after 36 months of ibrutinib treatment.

CDR3 region: CASSQILAEGTDTQYF. CDR3 nucleotide sequence: TGCGCCAGCAGCCAGATACTAGCGGAAGGCACAGATACGCAGTATTTT. This rearrangement joins TRBV5-1 to TRBJ2-3, with 8 bases fitting TRBD2. Trimming took 4 bases from V and 1 from J; bases not matched to a gene: 8. The CDR3 length is 16 residues. Looked up from germline, CDR1 is SGHRS and CDR2 is YFSETQ. The variable domain in full, completed from reference TRBV5-1 and TRBJ2-3, reads KAGVTQTPRYLIKTRGQQVTLSCSPISGHRSVSWYQQTPGQGLQFLFEYFSETQRNKGNFPGRFSGRQFSNSRSEMNVSTLELGDSALYLCASSQILAEGTDTQYFGPGTRLTVL.